This TCR beta chain was identified in a study of shared clonotypes between healthy human individuals. Positively selected for CCR7, the CD45RO-negative cells used as naive CD8 cells excluded terminally differentiated effector memory CD45RA+ cells. This CDR3 spans 13 amino acids. Germline lookup yields CDR1 SEHNR and CDR2 FQNEAQ (reference sequence). The germline V and J ends were trimmed by 3 bases and 2 bases, with 8 bases remaining between them. Only in-frame clones appear in the TCRdb table, and some are missing; sequencing was by immunoSEQ multiplex PCR. The data hold about 2.2 million clones, with 80% to 95% observed a single time.

The chain has TRBV7-9 and TRBJ2-7, with D possibly being TRBD1 (5 bases). Sample: naive CD8+ T cells from PBMCs. The TCR was taken from a man aged 18-30 years in good health. Some clones in this sample may be carry-over from other donors' samples. CDR3 DNA: TGTGCCAGCAGCTTTGGACACCCCTACGAGCAGTACTTC. As protein: CASSFGHPYEQYF.